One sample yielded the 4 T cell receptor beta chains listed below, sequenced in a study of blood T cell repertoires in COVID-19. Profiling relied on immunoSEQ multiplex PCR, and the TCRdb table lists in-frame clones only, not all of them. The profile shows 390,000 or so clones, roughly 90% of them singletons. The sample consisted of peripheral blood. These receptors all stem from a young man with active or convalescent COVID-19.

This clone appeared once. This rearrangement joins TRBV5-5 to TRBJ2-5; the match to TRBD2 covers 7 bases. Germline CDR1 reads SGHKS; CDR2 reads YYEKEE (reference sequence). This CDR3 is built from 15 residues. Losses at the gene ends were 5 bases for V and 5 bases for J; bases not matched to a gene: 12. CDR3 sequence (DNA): TGTGCCAGCAGTAGTACGGGACCCGGGGGGGAGACCCAGTACTTC. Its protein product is CASSSTGPGGETQYF.

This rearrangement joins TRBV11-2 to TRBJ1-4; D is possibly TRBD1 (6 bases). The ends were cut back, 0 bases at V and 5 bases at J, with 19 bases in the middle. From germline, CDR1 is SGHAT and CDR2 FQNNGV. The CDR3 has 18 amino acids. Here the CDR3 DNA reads TGTGCCAGCAGCTTAGAGCCCCGGGGGGCCGGGGGAAATGAAAAACTGTTTTTT. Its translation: CASSLEPRGAGGNEKLFF.

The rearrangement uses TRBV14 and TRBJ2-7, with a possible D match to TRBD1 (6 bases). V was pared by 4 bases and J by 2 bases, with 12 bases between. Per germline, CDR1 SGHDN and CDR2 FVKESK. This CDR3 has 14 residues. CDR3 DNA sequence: TGTGCCAGCAGCCCAGGGGACGGCCCCTACGAGCAGTACTTC. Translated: CASSPGDGPYEQYF.

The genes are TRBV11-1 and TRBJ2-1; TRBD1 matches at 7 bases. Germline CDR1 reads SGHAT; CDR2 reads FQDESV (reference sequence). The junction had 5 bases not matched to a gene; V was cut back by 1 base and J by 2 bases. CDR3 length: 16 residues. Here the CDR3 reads CASSLVKGTAYNEQFF. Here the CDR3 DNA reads TGTGCCAGCAGCTTAGTCAAAGGGACAGCCTACAATGAGCAGTTCTTC.